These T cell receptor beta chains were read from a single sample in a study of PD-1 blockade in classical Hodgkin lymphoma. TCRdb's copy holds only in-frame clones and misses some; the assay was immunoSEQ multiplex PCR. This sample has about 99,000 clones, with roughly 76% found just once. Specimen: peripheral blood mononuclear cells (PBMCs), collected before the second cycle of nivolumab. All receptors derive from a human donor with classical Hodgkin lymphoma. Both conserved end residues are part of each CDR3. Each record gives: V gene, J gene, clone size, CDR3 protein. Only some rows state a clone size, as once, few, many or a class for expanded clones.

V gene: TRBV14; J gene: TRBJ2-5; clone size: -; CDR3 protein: CASSPLATETQYF
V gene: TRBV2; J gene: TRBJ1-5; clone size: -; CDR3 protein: CASRKTGVNQPQHF
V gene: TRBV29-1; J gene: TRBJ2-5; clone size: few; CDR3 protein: CSVEGGIVETQYF
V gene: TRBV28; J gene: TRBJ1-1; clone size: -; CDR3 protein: CASSLAGLAAEAFF
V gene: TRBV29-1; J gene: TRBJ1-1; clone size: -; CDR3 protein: CSVDGSQATLWGTEAFF
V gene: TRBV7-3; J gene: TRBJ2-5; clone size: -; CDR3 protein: CASSSIAGSLEAQYF
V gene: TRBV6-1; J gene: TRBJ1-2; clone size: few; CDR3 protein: CASSENQANYGYTF
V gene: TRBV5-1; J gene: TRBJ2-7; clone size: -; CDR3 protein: CASSLGGTDAYEQYF
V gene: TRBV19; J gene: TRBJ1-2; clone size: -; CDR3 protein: CASSTSRVGGYTF
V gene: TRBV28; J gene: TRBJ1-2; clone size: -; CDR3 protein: CASFGGPLMTGYTF
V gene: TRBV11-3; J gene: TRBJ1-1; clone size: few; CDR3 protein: CASSFSVNTEAFF
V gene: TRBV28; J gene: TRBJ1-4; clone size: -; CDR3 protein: CASSFVGVGEKLFF
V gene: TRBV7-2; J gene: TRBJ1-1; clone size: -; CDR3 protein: CASSLNSRTEAFF
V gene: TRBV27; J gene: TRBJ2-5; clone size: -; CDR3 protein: CASSSRLARTYQETQYF
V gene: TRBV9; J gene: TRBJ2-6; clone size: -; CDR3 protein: CASSVFGSGANVLTF
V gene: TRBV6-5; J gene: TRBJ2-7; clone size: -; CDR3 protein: CASILRLGASYEQYF
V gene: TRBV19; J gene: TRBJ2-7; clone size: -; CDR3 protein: CASSIVAGGSYEQYF
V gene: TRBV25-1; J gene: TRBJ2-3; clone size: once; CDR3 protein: CASSTRGLADTQYF
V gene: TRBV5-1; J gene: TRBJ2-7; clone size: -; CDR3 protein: CASSLDGPSYEQYF
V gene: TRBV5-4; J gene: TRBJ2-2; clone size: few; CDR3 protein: CASSLGLAGTNTGELFF
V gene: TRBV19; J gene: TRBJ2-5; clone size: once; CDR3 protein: CASSARTGRRETQYF
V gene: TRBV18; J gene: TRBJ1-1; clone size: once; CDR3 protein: CASSPAGHVLNTEAFF
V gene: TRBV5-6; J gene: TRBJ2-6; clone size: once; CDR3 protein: CASSRLPGANVLTF
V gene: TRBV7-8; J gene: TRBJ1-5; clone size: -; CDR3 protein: CASSLEGYGDQPQHF
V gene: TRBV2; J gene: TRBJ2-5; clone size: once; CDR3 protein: CASSGGGLAQETQYF
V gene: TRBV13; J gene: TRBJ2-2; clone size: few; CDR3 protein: CASSSTGTRTGELFF
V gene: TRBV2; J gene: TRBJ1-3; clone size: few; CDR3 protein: CASRRMGDSGNTIYF